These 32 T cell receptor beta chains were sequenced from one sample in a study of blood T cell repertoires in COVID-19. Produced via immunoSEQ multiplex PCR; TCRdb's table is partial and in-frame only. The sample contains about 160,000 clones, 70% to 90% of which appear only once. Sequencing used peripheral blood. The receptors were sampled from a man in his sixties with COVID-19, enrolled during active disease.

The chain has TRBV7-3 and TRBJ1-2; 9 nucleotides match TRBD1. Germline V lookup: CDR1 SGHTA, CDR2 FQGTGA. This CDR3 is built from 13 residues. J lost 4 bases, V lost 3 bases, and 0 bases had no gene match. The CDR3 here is CASSLDRGYGYTF. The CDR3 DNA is TGTGCCAGCAGCTTGGACAGGGGCTATGGCTACACCTTC. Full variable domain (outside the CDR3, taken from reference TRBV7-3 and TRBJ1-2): GAGVSQTPSNKVTEKGKYVELRCDPISGHTALYWYRQSLGQGPEFLIYFQGTGAADDSGLPNDRFFAVRPEGSVSTLKIQRTERGDSAVYLCASSLDRGYGYTFGSGTRLTVV.

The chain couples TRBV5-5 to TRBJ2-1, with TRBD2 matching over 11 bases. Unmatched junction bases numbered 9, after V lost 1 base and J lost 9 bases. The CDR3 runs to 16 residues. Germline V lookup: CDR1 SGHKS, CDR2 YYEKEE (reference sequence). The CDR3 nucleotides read TGTGCCAGCAGCTTGCAGTTCCTAGCGGGGGGTACTGAGCAGTTCTTC. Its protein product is CASSLQFLAGGTEQFF.

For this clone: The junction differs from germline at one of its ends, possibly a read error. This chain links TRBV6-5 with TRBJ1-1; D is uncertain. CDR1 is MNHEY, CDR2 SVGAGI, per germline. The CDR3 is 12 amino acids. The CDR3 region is CASSYLASAPQF. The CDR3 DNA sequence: TGTGCCAGCAGTTATTTAGCTTCGGCGCCTCAATTT.

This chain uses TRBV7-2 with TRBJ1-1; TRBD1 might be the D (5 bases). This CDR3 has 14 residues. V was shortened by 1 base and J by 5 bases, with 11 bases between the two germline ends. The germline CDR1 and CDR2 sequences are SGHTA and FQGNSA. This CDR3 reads CASSLGGTGTEAFF. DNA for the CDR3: TGTGCCAGCAGCTTAGGGGGGACTGGGACTGAAGCTTTCTTT.

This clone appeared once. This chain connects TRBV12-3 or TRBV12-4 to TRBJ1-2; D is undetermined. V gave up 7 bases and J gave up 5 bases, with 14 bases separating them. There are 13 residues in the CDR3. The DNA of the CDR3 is TGTGCCAGCACTCCGGGGATTGATTATGGCTACACCTTC. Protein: CASTPGIDYGYTF.

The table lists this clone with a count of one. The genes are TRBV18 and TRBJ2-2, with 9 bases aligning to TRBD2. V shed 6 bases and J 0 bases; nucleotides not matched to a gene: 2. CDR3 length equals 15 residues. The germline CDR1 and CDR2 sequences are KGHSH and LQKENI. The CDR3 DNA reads TGTGCCAGCTCGGCGGGGGGGACGAACACCGGGGAGCTGTTTTTT. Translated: CASSAGGTNTGELFF.

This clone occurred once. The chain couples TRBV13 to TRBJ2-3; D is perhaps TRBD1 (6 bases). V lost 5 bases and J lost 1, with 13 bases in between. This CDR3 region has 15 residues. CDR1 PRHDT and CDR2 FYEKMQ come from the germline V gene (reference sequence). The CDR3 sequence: CASSRGHSGTDTQYF. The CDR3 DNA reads TGTGCCAGCAGCCGGGGACATTCGGGCACAGATACGCAGTATTTT.

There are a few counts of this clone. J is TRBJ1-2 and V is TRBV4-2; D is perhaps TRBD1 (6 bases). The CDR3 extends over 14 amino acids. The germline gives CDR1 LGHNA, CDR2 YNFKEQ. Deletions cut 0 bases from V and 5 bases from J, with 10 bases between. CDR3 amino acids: CASSQEIGQYGYTF. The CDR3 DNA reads TGTGCCAGCAGCCAAGAAATCGGACAGTATGGCTACACCTTC.

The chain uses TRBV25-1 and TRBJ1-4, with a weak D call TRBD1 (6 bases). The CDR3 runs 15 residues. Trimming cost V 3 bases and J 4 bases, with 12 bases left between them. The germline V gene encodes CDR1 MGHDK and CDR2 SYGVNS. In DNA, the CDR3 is TGTGCCAGCAGTGATGCGGGGGCCGTTAATGAAAAACTGTTTTTT. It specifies CASSDAGAVNEKLFF.

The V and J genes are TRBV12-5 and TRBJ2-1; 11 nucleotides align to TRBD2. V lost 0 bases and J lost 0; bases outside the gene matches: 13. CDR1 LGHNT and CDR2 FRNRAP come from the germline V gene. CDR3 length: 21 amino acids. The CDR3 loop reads CASGLVPQPSGGRSSYNEQFF. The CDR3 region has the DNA TGTGCTAGTGGTTTGGTACCCCAACCTAGCGGGGGGCGCAGCTCCTACAATGAGCAGTTCTTC.

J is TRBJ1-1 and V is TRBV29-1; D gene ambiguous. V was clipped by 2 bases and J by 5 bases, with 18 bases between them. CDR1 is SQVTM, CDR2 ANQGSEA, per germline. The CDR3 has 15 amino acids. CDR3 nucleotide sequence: TGCAGCGTTGAACTGCCCTCCCCGGAGGTAACTGAAGCTTTCTTT. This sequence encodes CSVELPSPEVTEAFF.

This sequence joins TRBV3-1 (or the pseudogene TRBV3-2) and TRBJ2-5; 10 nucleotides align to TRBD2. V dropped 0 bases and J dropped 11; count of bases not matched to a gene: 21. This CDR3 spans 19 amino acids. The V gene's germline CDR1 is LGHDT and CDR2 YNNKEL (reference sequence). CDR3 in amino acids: CASSQDQLFELGLAVQQYF. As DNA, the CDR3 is TGTGCCAGCAGCCAAGATCAACTTTTCGAGTTAGGACTAGCGGTACAGCAGTACTTC.

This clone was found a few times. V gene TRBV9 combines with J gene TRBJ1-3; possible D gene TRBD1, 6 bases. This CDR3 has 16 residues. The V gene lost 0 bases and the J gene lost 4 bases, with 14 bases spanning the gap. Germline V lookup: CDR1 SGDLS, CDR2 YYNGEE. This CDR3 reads CASSVGGGGDGNTIYF. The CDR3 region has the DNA TGTGCCAGCAGCGTAGGTGGGGGGGGCGACGGAAACACCATATATTTT.

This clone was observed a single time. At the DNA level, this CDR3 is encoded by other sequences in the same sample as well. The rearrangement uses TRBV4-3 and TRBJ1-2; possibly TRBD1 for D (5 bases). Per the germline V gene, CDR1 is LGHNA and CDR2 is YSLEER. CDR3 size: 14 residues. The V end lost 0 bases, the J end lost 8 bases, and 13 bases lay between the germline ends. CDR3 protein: CASSQEGKGRGYTF. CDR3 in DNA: TGCGCCAGCAGCCAAGAAGGAAAGGGGCGAGGCTACACCTTC.

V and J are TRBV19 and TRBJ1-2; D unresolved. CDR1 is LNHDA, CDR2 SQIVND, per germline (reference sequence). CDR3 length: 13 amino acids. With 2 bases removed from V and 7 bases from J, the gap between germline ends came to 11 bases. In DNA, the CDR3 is TGTGCCAGTAGTATACTCGGGTTGAGTGGCTACACCTTC. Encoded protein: CASSILGLSGYTF.

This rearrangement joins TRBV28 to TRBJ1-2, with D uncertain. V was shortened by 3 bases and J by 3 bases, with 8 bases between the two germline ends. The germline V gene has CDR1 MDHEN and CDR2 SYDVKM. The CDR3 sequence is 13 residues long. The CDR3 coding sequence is TGTGCCAGCAGTTTTGAGTGGTACTATGGCTACACCTTC. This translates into CASSFEWYYGYTF.

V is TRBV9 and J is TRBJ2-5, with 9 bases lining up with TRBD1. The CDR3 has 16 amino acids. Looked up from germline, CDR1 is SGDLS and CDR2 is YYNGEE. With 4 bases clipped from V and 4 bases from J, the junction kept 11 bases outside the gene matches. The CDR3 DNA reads TGTGCCAGCAGCCAGCGGGACAGGGCACCCCCAGAGACCCAGTACTTC. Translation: CASSQRDRAPPETQYF.

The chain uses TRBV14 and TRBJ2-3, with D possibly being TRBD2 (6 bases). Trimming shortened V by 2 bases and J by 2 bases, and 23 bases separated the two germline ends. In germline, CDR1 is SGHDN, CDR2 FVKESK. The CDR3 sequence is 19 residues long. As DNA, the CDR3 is TGTGCCAGCAGCCAAAAGATCGTTATCGCAGCGGGCATCACAGATACGCAGTATTTT. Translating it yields CASSQKIVIAAGITDTQYF.

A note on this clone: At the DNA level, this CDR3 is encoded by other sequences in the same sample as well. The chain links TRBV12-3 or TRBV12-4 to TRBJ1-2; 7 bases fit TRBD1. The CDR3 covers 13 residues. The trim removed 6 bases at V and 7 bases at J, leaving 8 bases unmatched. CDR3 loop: CASSPDRVGGYTF. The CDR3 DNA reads TGTGCCAGCAGCCCCGACAGGGTAGGTGGCTACACCTTC.

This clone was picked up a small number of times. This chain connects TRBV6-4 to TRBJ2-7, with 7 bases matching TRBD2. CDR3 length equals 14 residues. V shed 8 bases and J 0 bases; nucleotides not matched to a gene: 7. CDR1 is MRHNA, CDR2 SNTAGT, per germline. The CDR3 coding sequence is TGTGCCAGCGCGTCCACTAGCGACTCCTACGAGCAGTACTTC. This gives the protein CASASTSDSYEQYF.

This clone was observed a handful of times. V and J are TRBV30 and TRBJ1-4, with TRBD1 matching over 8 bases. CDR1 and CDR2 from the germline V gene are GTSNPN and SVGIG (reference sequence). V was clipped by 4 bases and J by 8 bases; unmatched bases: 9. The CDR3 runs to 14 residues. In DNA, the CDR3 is TGTGCCTGGACTCGACAGGGGCGTGGGGAAAAACTGTTTTTT. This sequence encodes CAWTRQGRGEKLFF.

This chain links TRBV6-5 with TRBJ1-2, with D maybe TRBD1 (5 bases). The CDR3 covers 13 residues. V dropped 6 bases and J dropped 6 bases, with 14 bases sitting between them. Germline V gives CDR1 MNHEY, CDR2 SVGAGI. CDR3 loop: CASSPLGGHGYTF. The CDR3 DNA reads TGTGCCAGCAGCCCCTTGGGGGGACATGGCTACACCTTC.

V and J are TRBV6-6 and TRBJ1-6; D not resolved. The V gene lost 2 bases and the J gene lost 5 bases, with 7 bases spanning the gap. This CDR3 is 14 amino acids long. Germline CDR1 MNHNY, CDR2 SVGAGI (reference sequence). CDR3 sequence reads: CASSYAEDNSPLHF. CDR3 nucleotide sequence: TGTGCCAGCAGTTACGCCGAGGATAATTCACCCCTCCACTTT.

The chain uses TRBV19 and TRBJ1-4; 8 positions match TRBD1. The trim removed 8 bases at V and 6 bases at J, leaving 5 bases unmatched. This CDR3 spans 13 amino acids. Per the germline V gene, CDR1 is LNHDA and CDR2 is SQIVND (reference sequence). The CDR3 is CASAGQGDEKLFF. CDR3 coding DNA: TGTGCCAGTGCAGGACAGGGTGATGAAAAACTGTTTTTT. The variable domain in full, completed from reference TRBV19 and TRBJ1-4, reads DGGITQSPKYLFRKEGQNVTLSCEQNLNHDAMYWYRQDPGQGLRLIYYSQIVNDFQKGDIAEGYSVSREKKESFPLTVTSAQKNPTAFYLCASAGQGDEKLFFGSGTQLSVL.

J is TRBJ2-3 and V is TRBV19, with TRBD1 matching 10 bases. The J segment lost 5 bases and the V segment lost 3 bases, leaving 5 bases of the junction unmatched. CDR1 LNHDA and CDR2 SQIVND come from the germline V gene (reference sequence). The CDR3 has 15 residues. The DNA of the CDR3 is TGTGCCAGTAGTATCTTGGGACAGGGGAAAGATACGCAGTATTTT. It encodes CASSILGQGKDTQYF.

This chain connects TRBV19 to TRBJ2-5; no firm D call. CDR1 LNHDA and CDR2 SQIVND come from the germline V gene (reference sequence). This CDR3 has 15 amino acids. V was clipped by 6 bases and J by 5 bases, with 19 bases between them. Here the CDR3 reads CASSLSPTGLETQYF. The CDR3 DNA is TGTGCCAGTAGCCTCTCTCCTACCGGTTTGGAGACCCAGTACTTC.

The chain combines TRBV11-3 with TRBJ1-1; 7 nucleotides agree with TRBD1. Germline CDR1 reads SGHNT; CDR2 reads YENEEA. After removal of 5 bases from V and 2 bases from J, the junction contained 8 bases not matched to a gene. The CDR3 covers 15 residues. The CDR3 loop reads CASSAPGQRNTEAFF. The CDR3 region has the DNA TGTGCCAGCAGCGCACCGGGACAGCGAAACACTGAAGCTTTCTTT. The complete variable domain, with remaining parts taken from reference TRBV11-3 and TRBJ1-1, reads EAGVVQSPRYKIIEKKQPVAFWCNPISGHNTLYWYLQNLGQGPELLIRYENEEAVDDSQLPKDRFSAERLKGVDSTLKIQPAELGDSAVYLCASSAPGQRNTEAFFGQGTRLTVV.

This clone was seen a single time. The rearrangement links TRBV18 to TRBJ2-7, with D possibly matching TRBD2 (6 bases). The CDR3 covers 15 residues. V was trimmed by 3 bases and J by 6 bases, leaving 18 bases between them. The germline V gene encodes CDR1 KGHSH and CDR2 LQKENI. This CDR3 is CASSPLGTQLGEQYF. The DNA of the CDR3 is TGTGCCAGCTCACCGCTCGGGACTCAACTCGGCGAGCAGTACTTC.

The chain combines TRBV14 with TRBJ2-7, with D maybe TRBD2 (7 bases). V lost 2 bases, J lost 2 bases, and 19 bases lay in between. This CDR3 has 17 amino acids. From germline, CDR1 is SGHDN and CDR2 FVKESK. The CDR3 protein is CASSQSLGGGWAYEQYF. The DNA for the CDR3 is TGTGCCAGCAGCCAATCCTTAGGGGGGGGTTGGGCCTACGAGCAGTACTTC. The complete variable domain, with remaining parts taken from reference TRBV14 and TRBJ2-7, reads EAGVTQFPSHSVIEKGQTVTLRCDPISGHDNLYWYRRVMGKEIKFLLHFVKESKQDESGMPNNRFLAERTGGTYSTLKVQPAELEDSGVYFCASSQSLGGGWAYEQYFGPGTRLTVT.

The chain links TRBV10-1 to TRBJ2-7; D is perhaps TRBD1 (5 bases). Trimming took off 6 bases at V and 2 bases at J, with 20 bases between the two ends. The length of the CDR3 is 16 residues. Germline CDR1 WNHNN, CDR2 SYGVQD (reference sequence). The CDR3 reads CASRGQRRSFAYEQYF. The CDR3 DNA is TGCGCCAGCAGAGGACAAAGGCGTTCCTTCGCCTACGAGCAGTACTTC.

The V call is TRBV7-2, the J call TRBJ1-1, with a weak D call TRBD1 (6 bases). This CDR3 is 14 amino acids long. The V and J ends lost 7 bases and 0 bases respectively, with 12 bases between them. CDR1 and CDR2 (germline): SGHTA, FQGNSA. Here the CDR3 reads CASTPDSMNTEAFF. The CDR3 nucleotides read TGTGCCAGCACCCCGGACAGTATGAACACTGAAGCTTTCTTT.

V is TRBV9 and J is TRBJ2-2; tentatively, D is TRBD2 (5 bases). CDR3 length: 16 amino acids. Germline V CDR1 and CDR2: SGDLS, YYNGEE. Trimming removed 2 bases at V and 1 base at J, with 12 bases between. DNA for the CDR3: TGTGCCAGCAGCGTCGTCCCCGGACTGAACACCGGGGAGCTGTTTTTT. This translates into CASSVVPGLNTGELFF.